The 14 T cell receptor beta chains presented below share a single source sample, sequenced in a study of blood T cell repertoires in COVID-19. TCRdb keeps only in-frame clones here, not all; method: immunoSEQ multiplex PCR. Here the sample spans about 56,000 clones, around 90% being singletons. Sequenced: peripheral blood. These receptors were taken from a man aged 50 or older with active COVID-19.

The chain recombines TRBV7-2 with TRBJ2-3, with TRBD2 identical over 9 bases. Germline loops: CDR1 SGHTA, CDR2 FQGNSA. This CDR3 has 16 amino acids. Trimming removed 5 bases from V and 7 bases from J; junction bases left unmatched: 13. The CDR3 DNA reads TGTGCCAGCAGCCTTAGTCGCGGGGGGGGGCCATATACGCAGTATTTT. Translated, it gives CASSLSRGGGPYTQYF.

This chain links TRBV7-2 with TRBJ1-1, with 7 nucleotides matching TRBD1. V lost 5 bases, J lost 4 bases, and 7 bases stayed unmatched. Looked up from germline, CDR1 is SGHTA and CDR2 is FQGNSA. The CDR3 covers 14 residues. The CDR3 here is CASSARDSLTEAFF. The CDR3 coding sequence is TGTGCCAGCAGCGCTAGGGACAGCCTCACTGAAGCTTTCTTT.

This chain connects TRBV7-9 to TRBJ1-4; the D is unclear. Germline V gene sequence: CDR1 SEHNR, CDR2 FQNEAQ (reference sequence). Trimming stripped 1 base from V and 0 bases from J, with 9 bases between. CDR3 length: 16 residues. The CDR3 sequence is CASSLGLSATNEKLFF. In DNA form, the CDR3 reads TGTGCCAGCAGCTTAGGGTTATCGGCAACTAATGAAAAACTGTTTTTT.

CDR3: CASSHGGQHQPQHF. The CDR3 DNA reads as TGTGCCAGCAGCCACGGGGGGCAACATCAGCCCCAGCATTTT. V and J are TRBV3-1 (or the pseudogene TRBV3-2) and TRBJ1-5; the D gene is possibly TRBD1 (6 bases). Trimming stripped 3 bases from V and 5 bases from J, with 11 bases between. CDR3 length: 14 amino acids. Germline CDR1 and CDR2: LGHDT and YNNKEL (reference sequence).

The rearrangement joins TRBV4-1 to TRBJ2-1, with 11 bases matching TRBD1. Germline V gene lookup returns CDR1 MGHRA and CDR2 YSYEKL. V was clipped by 6 bases and J by 7 bases; unmatched bases: 2. This CDR3 has 13 amino acids. In nucleotides, the CDR3 is TGCGCCAGCAGGGGGACAGGGGGTAATGAGCAGTTCTTC. Translation: CASRGTGGNEQFF.

The chain couples TRBV5-1 to TRBJ2-3, with a possible D match to TRBD1 (5 bases). Between the trimmed V and J ends, which lost 0 bases and 4 bases, there was a span of 15 bases. The CDR3 sequence is 16 residues long. Germline V lookup: CDR1 SGHRS, CDR2 YFSETQ. In DNA form, the CDR3 reads TGCGCCAGCAGCTTGGGGTCAGCATTCAGGGCAGATACGCAGTATTTT. Its protein is CASSLGSAFRADTQYF.

This clone has more than one count but fewer than ten. This sequence joins TRBV7-8 and TRBJ2-3, with TRBD2 matching over 11 bases. The CDR3 sequence is 17 residues long. V was clipped by 5 bases and J by 2 bases; unmatched bases: 9. Germline V gives CDR1 SGHVS, CDR2 FQNEAQ. CDR3 sequence reads: CASSPGVSGGDTDTQYF. The CDR3, as DNA: TGTGCCAGCAGCCCAGGGGTTAGCGGGGGGGACACAGATACGCAGTATTTT.

This chain joins TRBV13 and TRBJ2-5; a possible D gene is TRBD2 (5 bases). V gave up 3 bases and J gave up 3 bases, with 20 bases separating them. The CDR3 consists of 17 residues. The germline gives CDR1 PRHDT, CDR2 FYEKMQ (reference sequence). The CDR3 loop is CASSFGFRRATEETQYF. The CDR3 nucleotides are TGTGCCAGCAGCTTCGGGTTCAGGCGGGCTACTGAAGAGACCCAGTACTTC.

The chain carries TRBV6-4 and TRBJ2-1, with 12 bases fitting TRBD2. The germline V gene encodes CDR1 MRHNA and CDR2 SNTAGT. This CDR3 spans 17 amino acids. The V gene end was trimmed by 8 bases and the J gene end by 4 bases; junction bases not matched to a gene: 12. CDR3 nucleotides: TGTGCCAGCCGGAGGAGACTAGCGGGGGAAGAGTACAATGAGCAGTTCTTC. Protein: CASRRRLAGEEYNEQFF.

This sequence joins TRBV7-2 and TRBJ1-5, with 7 nucleotides matching TRBD1. The CDR3 runs to 15 residues. V trimming: 5 bases; J trimming: 1 base; junction bases outside the gene matches: 5. Germline values: CDR1 SGHTA, CDR2 FQGNSA. CDR3 bases: TGTGCCAGCAGCCTCAGGGGACAGAGCAATCAGCCCCAGCATTTT. Its translation: CASSLRGQSNQPQHF.

The gene calls are TRBV28 and TRBJ2-7; D might be TRBD2 (6 bases). Trimming shortened V by 6 bases and J by 4 bases, and 10 bases separated the two germline ends. The CDR3 spans 12 residues. CDR1 and CDR2 from the germline V gene are MDHEN and SYDVKM. The CDR3 sequence: CASRNRGYEQYF. The CDR3 nucleotides read TGTGCCAGCAGGAACCGGGGGTACGAGCAGTACTTC. The full variable domain, rest sourced from reference TRBV28 and TRBJ2-7, is DVKVTQSSRYLVKRTGEKVFLECVQDMDHENMFWYRQDPGLGLRLIYFSYDVKMKEKGDIPEGYSVSREKKERFSLILESASTNQTSMYLCASRNRGYEQYFGPGTRLTVT.

The CDR3 region has the DNA TGTGCCAGCCCAATCGGAGGCGAGGAGACCCAGTACTTC. It specifies CASPIGGEETQYF. This rearrangement joins TRBV6-4 to TRBJ2-5, with D possibly being TRBD2 (5 bases). The CDR3 extends over 13 amino acids. With 8 bases removed from V and 5 bases from J, the gap between germline ends came to 15 bases. Germline CDR1 and CDR2: MRHNA and SNTAGT.

The CDR3 loop is CASSLAEGRQQSAFF. DNA for the CDR3: TGTGCCAGCAGCTTAGCAGAGGGCAGGCAGCAATCGGCTTTCTTT. The chain links TRBV7-8 to TRBJ1-1; D remains ambiguous. The germline V gene encodes CDR1 SGHVS and CDR2 FQNEAQ. The germline V and J ends were trimmed by 0 bases and 11 bases, with 19 bases remaining between them. This CDR3 is built from 15 residues.

The chain carries TRBV7-9 and TRBJ1-2, with a possible D match to TRBD1 (6 bases). Trimming took 5 bases from V and 4 from J, leaving 20 bases between them. The CDR3 extends over 16 amino acids. The germline gives CDR1 SEHNR, CDR2 FQNEAQ (reference sequence). Here the CDR3 reads CASSVLRGGGSYGYTF. CDR3 DNA sequence: TGTGCCAGCAGCGTCCTCCGAGGGGGGGGGAGCTATGGCTACACCTTC.